This TCR beta chain was captured by sequencing in a study of cytomegalovirus exposure and HLA in healthy donors. Primers: 60 Vbeta forward and 13 Jbeta reverse. Here immunoSEQ multiplex PCR was the method, and the copy in TCRdb shows in-frame clones only, minus some. The sample consists of 70,000 to 95,000 clones, less than 75% of them appearing once. This clone was picked up a small number of times. A read error may produce the germline difference seen at one junction end. Germline V gene sequence: CDR1 MNHEY, CDR2 SMNVEV (reference sequence). The CDR3 is 14 residues long. V gene TRBV27 combines with J gene TRBJ1-2, with D possibly TRBD1 on 6 matching bases. Sequencing was carried out using PBMCs. This clonotype was obtained from a woman under 40 in good health and CMV-seropositive. CDR3 in DNA: TGTGCCAGCAGTCCTCAGGGGCGGAACTATGGCTACCCCTTC. Protein: CASSPQGRNYGYPF.